The rows below give T cell receptor beta chains drawn from one sample of a study of tumor-infiltrating lymphocytes in glioblastoma multiforme. In TCRdb, the multiplex PCR reads were re-called with MiXCR into one record per CDR3 protein. The sample lists 15,000 to 20,000 distinct CDR3 sequences, about two thirds occurring once. The material sequenced was peripheral blood. These TCRs come from a male donor with glioblastoma. CDR3s include the opening cysteine and the closing phenylalanine or tryptophan. Each record gives: J gene, D gene, V gene, clone size, CDR3 protein, CDR3 DNA. The D gene is left open where the match is weak. Expanded clones are given a class, and other clones once, few, many or no size at all.

TRBJ1-1 | NA | TRBV25-1 | NA | CASSTVRDSTEAFF | TGTGCCAGCAGCACCGTCCGAGACAGCACTGAAGCTTTCTTT
TRBJ2-7 | TRBD2 | TRBV20-1 | many | CSARRSGSSYEQYF | TGCAGTGCTAGGAGGAGCGGGAGCTCCTACGAGCAGTACTTC
TRBJ1-3 | NA | TRBV2 | once | CASRRDPGVDTIYF | TGTGCCAGCAGACGGGACCCCGGGGTGGACACCATATATTTT
TRBJ2-7 | TRBD2 | TRBV5-4 | NA | CASSPGTNGAYEQYF | TGTGCCAGCAGCCCTGGGACTAACGGTGCCTACGAGCAGTACTTC
TRBJ2-5 | TRBD2 | TRBV7-9 | NA | CASSSRGGGETQYF | TGTGCCAGCAGCTCCCGGGGGGGCGGAGAGACCCAGTACTTC
TRBJ2-2 | NA | TRBV6-5 | many | CASSWGQNTGELFF | TGTGCCAGCAGTTGGGGACAGAACACCGGGGAGCTGTTTTTT
TRBJ1-5 | NA | TRBV20-1 | NA | CSARVPGLSNQLQHF | TGCAGTGCTAGAGTTCCAGGACTTAGCAATCAGCTCCAGCATTTT
TRBJ2-1 | NA | TRBV6-2/TRBV6-3 | NA | CASSYGDSSSYEQFF | TGTGCCAGCAGTTACGGGGATAGTAGTTCCTACGAGCAGTTCTTC
TRBJ2-1 | NA | TRBV11-2 | NA | CASSLDRGNSQFF | TGTGCCAGCAGCTTAGATAGGGGAAATTCGCAGTTCTTC
TRBJ2-2 | NA | TRBV6-1 | NA | CASSEFPPETNTGELFF | TGTGCCAGCAGTGAATTCCCTCCCGAAACGAACACCGGGGAGCTGTTTTTT
TRBJ1-2 | NA | TRBV28 | NA | CASSFPGLQGDGYTF | TGTGCCAGCAGTTTCCCGGGACTGCAAGGGGATGGCTACACCTTC
TRBJ2-3 | TRBD2 | TRBV11-2 | large | CASSRGGLAGVSGDTQYF | TGTGCCAGCAGCCGAGGTGGACTAGCGGGAGTTTCGGGAGATACGCAGTATTTT
TRBJ1-1 | NA | TRBV30 | few | CAWTPRGTEAFF | TGTGCCTGGACCCCAAGGGGCACTGAAGCTTTCTTT
TRBJ2-7 | NA | TRBV15 | NA | CATSRDSGLAYEQYF | TGTGCCACCAGCAGAGATAGTGGCTTGGCCTACGAGCAGTACTTC
TRBJ2-7 | NA | TRBV11-2 | NA | CTSGPRSERTYEQYF | TGTACCAGCGGCCCGAGGTCGGAGCGGACATACGAGCAGTACTTC
TRBJ1-1 | TRBD1 | TRBV4-1 | NA | CASSQAGTGGTEAFF | TGCGCCAGCAGCCAAGCCGGGACAGGGGGCACTGAAGCTTTCTTT
TRBJ1-5 | TRBD1 | TRBV6-1 | once | CASRGGAGQPQHF | TGTGCCAGCAGAGGGGGCGCAGGGCAGCCCCAGCATTTT
TRBJ2-7 | NA | TRBV20-1 | NA | CSAQLLGYEQYF | TGCAGTGCCCAGCTACTAGGGTACGAGCAGTACTTC
TRBJ2-5 | NA | TRBV20-1 | NA | CSARDNHRNQETQYF | TGCAGTGCTAGAGATAACCATAGAAACCAAGAGACCCAGTACTTC
TRBJ2-5 | NA | TRBV12-3/TRBV12-4 | NA | CASSRASVSETQYF | TGTGCCAGCAGCCGCGCTAGCGTCAGCGAGACCCAGTACTTC
TRBJ2-3 | TRBD1 | TRBV6-6 | NA | CASSQDRGTDTQYF | TGTGCCAGCAGCCAGGACAGGGGCACAGATACGCAGTATTTT
TRBJ2-7 | NA | TRBV20-1 | many | CSTNKGFEQYF | TGCAGTACTAATAAGGGGTTCGAGCAGTACTTC
TRBJ2-2 | NA | TRBV12-3/TRBV12-4 | NA | CASRPGQPNTGGLFF | TGTGCCAGTAGACCGGGACAGCCGAACACCGGGGGGCTGTTTTTT
TRBJ2-3 | NA | TRBV5-1 | NA | CASSLVGGRTHPTDTQYF | TGCGCCAGCAGCTTGGTCGGTGGCAGAACCCATCCCACAGATACGCAGTATTTT
TRBJ1-1 | NA | TRBV12-3/TRBV12-4 | NA | CASREGGRGTEAFF | TGTGCCAGCAGGGAGGGGGGGCGAGGCACTGAAGCCTTCTTT
TRBJ2-1 | TRBD2 | TRBV30 | few | CAWTISSGSFNEQFF | TGTGCCTGGACTATATCTAGCGGGAGTTTCAATGAGCAGTTCTTC
TRBJ2-7 | NA | TRBV10-3 | once | CAISEEGLSYEQYF | TGTGCCATCAGTGAAGAGGGGCTCTCCTACGAGCAGTACTTC
TRBJ2-7 | NA | TRBV20-1 | many | CSATRDPGIYEQYF | TGCAGTGCTACCCGGGACCCTGGGATTTACGAGCAGTACTTC
TRBJ2-1 | TRBD2 | TRBV5-1 | NA | CGSSLALAGLNEQFF | TGCGGCAGCAGCTTGGCTCTAGCGGGACTCAATGAGCAGTTCTTC
TRBJ2-1 | NA | TRBV11-2 | NA | CASSSGTGALGEQFF | TGTGCCAGCAGCTCCGGGACTGGGGCTTTAGGGGAGCAGTTCTTC
TRBJ2-5 | NA | TRBV12-3/TRBV12-4 | few | CASSLSQGGQETQYF | TGTGCCAGCAGTTTGTCCCAGGGTGGGCAAGAGACCCAGTACTTC
TRBJ1-5 | NA | TRBV20-1 | few | CSARDLGEGNQPQHF | TGCAGTGCTAGAGACCTGGGGGAAGGCAATCAGCCCCAGCATTTT
TRBJ2-7 | NA | TRBV6-1 | once | CASRDLGQYF | TGTGCCAGCCGGGATTTGGGGCAGTACTTC
TRBJ2-1 | NA | TRBV11-1 | NA | CASSLLSGVRDEQFF | TGTGCCAGCAGCCTGCTATCGGGAGTGAGGGATGAGCAGTTCTTC